Reported below is one T cell receptor (beta chain). In the authors' methods: The assay estimated nucleated cells by amplifying reference gene primers. Assay used: immunoSEQ multiplex PCR; TCRdb lists only in-frame clones, some missing. V and J calls plus clone size are reproduced from that table; the DNA served to infer D and trimming. The sample yields more than 300,000 clones, over 90% seen once. The CDR3 covers 12 residues. The V gene's germline CDR1 is KGHDR and CDR2 SFDVKD. Trimming removed 3 bases at V and 7 bases at J, with 9 bases between. This sample is part of a study of blood T cell repertoires in COVID-19. Whole-study context: Collection of acute and convalescent COVID-19 samples took place in the United States, Italy and Spain. PBMCs, B-cell-depleted T cells, or T cells were the source of the cDNA or gDNA that made up the material.

This rearrangement joins TRBV24-1 to TRBJ2-7; D is perhaps TRBD1 (5 bases). The sequence came from a woman under 40 who had been exposed to COVID-19. Input material: PBMCs or T cells enriched from blood (not recorded which). The CDR3 loop is CATSDLGVEQYF. CDR3 nucleotide sequence: TGTGCCACCAGTGATCTAGGGGTTGAGCAGTACTTC.